What follows are 21 T cell receptor beta chains derived from one specimen sequenced in a study of vaccination effects on CD4 cells after COVID-19. Isolation of CD4+ T cells took place after less than 12 days of culture. Generated by immunoSEQ multiplex PCR, the TCRdb table keeps only in-frame clones and is missing some. The sample records roughly 68,000 clones, about 72% being singletons. For these receptors, no antigen is known. The sequences come from CD4+ T cells from PBMCs cultured without peptide, collected before COVID-19 vaccination. These receptor sequences come from a human donor who had a prior SARS-CoV-2 infection.

The chain has TRBV5-1 and TRBJ2-5, with 12 bases that match TRBD2. This CDR3 is 14 amino acids long. Germline V gene data show CDR1 as SGHRS and CDR2 as YFSETQ. Trimming removed 1 base from V and 5 bases from J; junction bases left unmatched: 0. CDR3 bases: TGCGCCAGCAGCTTGACTAGCGGGAGGGAGACCCAGTACTTC. Amino acids: CASSLTSGRETQYF.

The chain recombines TRBV12-3 or TRBV12-4 with TRBJ2-7; a possible D gene is TRBD1 (5 bases). Trimming pared 6 bases from V and 11 bases from J, leaving 17 bases between. The CDR3 extends over 12 amino acids. CDR3 sequence: CASSEQAAGKYF. The DNA of the CDR3 is TGTGCCAGCAGCGAACAGGCGGCAGGGAAGTACTTC.

The chain carries TRBV11-2 and TRBJ2-1, with D possibly TRBD2 on 6 matching bases. This CDR3 contains 17 residues. The germline V gene encodes CDR1 SGHAT and CDR2 FQNNGV. Trimming took 4 bases from V and 6 from J, leaving 22 bases between them. DNA for the CDR3: TGTGCCAGCAGCTCACCCGGGGGAGGAGGCTGGTCCAATGAGCAGTTCTTC. It encodes CASSSPGGGGWSNEQFF.

CDR3 coding DNA: TGTGCCAGCAGCTTTCTGATCACAGGCCGCCAAGAGACCCAGTACTTC. Translation: CASSFLITGRQETQYF. J is TRBJ2-5 and V is TRBV7-2; the D gene is possibly TRBD1 (5 bases). V dropped 3 bases and J dropped 1 base, with 15 bases sitting between them. The CDR3 covers 16 residues. Germline V gene data show CDR1 as SGHTA and CDR2 as FQGNSA.

The chain is built from TRBV2 and TRBJ2-1; D gene uncertain. Trimming shortened V by 5 bases and J by 0 bases, and 11 bases separated the two germline ends. This CDR3 region has 15 residues. Germline V gene lookup returns CDR1 SNHLY and CDR2 FYNNEI. CDR3 sequence: CASSWALSSYNEQFF. DNA for the CDR3: TGTGCCAGCAGTTGGGCTCTGAGCTCCTACAATGAGCAGTTCTTC.

The chain employs TRBV2 and TRBJ2-5, with D tentatively TRBD1 or TRBD2 (6 bases each). The CDR3 extends over 14 amino acids. Per germline, CDR1 SNHLY and CDR2 FYNNEI. V lost 3 bases, J lost 4 bases, and 12 bases lay in between. The CDR3 loop reads CASSDLGGPETQYF. In DNA form, the CDR3 reads TGTGCCAGCAGTGACTTAGGGGGGCCAGAGACCCAGTACTTC.

V and J are TRBV20-1 and TRBJ2-1; TRBD2 matches 11 bases. V lost 3 bases and J lost 4; bases outside the gene matches: 2. This CDR3 has 14 amino acids. Germline loops: CDR1 DFQATT, CDR2 SNEGSKA (reference sequence). The DNA for the CDR3 is TGCAGTGCTAGTGCTAGCGGGAGGTACAATGAGCAGTTCTTC. As protein: CSASASGRYNEQFF.

The chain combines TRBV19 with TRBJ1-4; 9 nucleotides match TRBD1. Germline CDR1 and CDR2: LNHDA and SQIVND (reference sequence). V lost 3 bases to trimming and J lost 8 bases; unmatched junction nucleotides: 4. CDR3 length: 14 residues. The CDR3: CASSMGQGREKLFF. For the CDR3, the DNA is TGTGCCAGTAGTATGGGACAGGGCCGGGAAAAACTGTTTTTT.

The chain carries TRBV9 and TRBJ2-7; D perhaps matches TRBD1 (5 bases). V gave up 2 bases and J gave up 2 bases, with 11 bases separating them. The germline gives CDR1 SGDLS, CDR2 YYNGEE. The CDR3 is made up of 14 amino acids. The CDR3 here is CASSVSGFTYEQYF. CDR3 nucleotides: TGTGCCAGCAGCGTTTCAGGGTTTACCTACGAGCAGTACTTC.

The J gene is TRBJ2-7, the V gene TRBV10-3, with 10 bases lining up with TRBD2. Germline CDR1 and CDR2: ENHRY and SYGVKD. The CDR3 has 18 residues. After removal of 2 bases from V and 1 base from J, the junction contained 11 bases not matched to a gene. The CDR3 is CAISEILLSAGGSYEQYF. In DNA, the CDR3 is TGTGCCATCAGTGAGATATTACTCTCAGCGGGGGGGTCCTACGAGCAGTACTTC.

V is TRBV27 and J is TRBJ2-6, with D perhaps being TRBD1 or TRBD2 (5 bases each). Germline values: CDR1 MNHEY, CDR2 SMNVEV (reference sequence). V lost 5 bases and J 1 base, leaving 21 bases between the germline ends. This CDR3 spans 19 amino acids. The DNA of the CDR3 is TGTGCCAGCAGTCCGATGATCCCGGGGCAAGGATCTGGGGCCAACGTCCTGACTTTC. This encodes CASSPMIPGQGSGANVLTF.

The chain joins TRBV6-4 to TRBJ2-7; 7 positions agree with TRBD2. The CDR3 covers 15 residues. Germline assignment: CDR1 MRHNA and CDR2 SNTAGT. The trim removed 6 bases at V and 3 bases at J, leaving 11 bases unmatched. CDR3 sequence reads: CASSSWGSGGYEQYF. The CDR3 DNA follows: TGTGCCAGCAGCTCGTGGGGCTCGGGGGGCTACGAGCAGTACTTC.

The V call is TRBV5-1, the J call TRBJ2-7; TRBD1 matches 11 bases. The CDR3 is 14 residues long. Germline trimming cut 7 bases from V and 5 bases from J; bases unmatched to any gene: 8. The V gene's germline CDR1 is SGHRS and CDR2 YFSETQ. The CDR3 DNA is TGCGCCAGCGACATCGGGACAGGGGGGAACGAGCAGTACTTC. As protein: CASDIGTGGNEQYF.

The V call is TRBV19, the J call TRBJ1-1; D gene unclear. The V gene's germline CDR1 is LNHDA and CDR2 SQIVND (reference sequence). This CDR3 has 13 residues. V lost 6 bases and J 2 bases, leaving 10 bases between the germline ends. The CDR3 DNA reads as TGTGCCAGTAGCCGACGGTTTAACACTGAAGCTTTCTTT. Translation: CASSRRFNTEAFF.

This chain connects TRBV2 to TRBJ1-6; the D is unclear. This CDR3 has 11 amino acids. Trimming removed 4 bases at V and 10 bases at J, with 5 bases between. Per the germline V gene, CDR1 is SNHLY and CDR2 is FYNNEI. The CDR3 DNA reads TGTGCCAGCAGTGTAGAGTCACCCCTCCACTTT. Amino acid sequence: CASSVESPLHF.

The chain carries TRBV5-6 and TRBJ2-7; TRBD2 matches 7 bases. V shed 6 bases and J 6 bases; nucleotides not matched to a gene: 9. The CDR3 length is 13 residues. Germline V gene lookup returns CDR1 SGHDT and CDR2 YYEEEE. This CDR3 reads CASILGGYGEQYF. As DNA, the CDR3 is TGTGCCAGCATCCTCGGGGGGTACGGCGAGCAGTACTTC.

In its sample, this clone was seen a few times. This chain connects TRBV7-9 to TRBJ1-2; tentative D call: TRBD1 (5 bases). Trimming pared 1 base from V and 0 bases from J, leaving 9 bases between. CDR1 is SEHNR, CDR2 FQNEAQ, per germline (reference sequence). The CDR3 length is 15 residues. In DNA, the CDR3 is TGTGCCAGCAGCTTAGTTCGGGGCGCTAACTATGGCTACACCTTC. Protein: CASSLVRGANYGYTF.

The chain carries TRBV7-8 and TRBJ1-1; D is undetermined. Trimming took 4 bases from V and 1 from J, leaving 7 bases between them. The V gene's germline CDR1 is SGHVS and CDR2 FQNEAQ. CDR3 length equals 13 residues. The CDR3 is CASSSQTNTEAFF. As DNA, the CDR3 is TGTGCCAGCAGCTCTCAAACGAACACTGAAGCTTTCTTT.

The rearrangement joins TRBV9 to TRBJ2-3; TRBD1 matches 10 bases. CDR1 SGDLS and CDR2 YYNGEE come from the germline V gene. The CDR3 spans 15 residues. The ends lost 9 bases at V and 2 bases at J; junction bases unmatched: 9. CDR3 loop: CATSRDRGNTDTQYF. The CDR3 coding sequence is TGTGCCACCTCCCGGGACAGGGGTAACACAGATACGCAGTATTTT. The full variable domain, rest sourced from reference TRBV9 and TRBJ2-3, is DSGVTQTPKHLITATGQRVTLRCSPRSGDLSVYWYQQSLDQGLQFLIQYYNGEERAKGNILERFSAQQFPDLHSELNLSSLELGDSALYFCATSRDRGNTDTQYFGPGTRLTVL.

The chain couples TRBV12-3 or TRBV12-4 to TRBJ2-3, with D unresolved. There are 12 residues in the CDR3. Trimming stripped 7 bases from V and 5 bases from J, with 10 bases between. The CDR3 DNA sequence: TGTGCCAGCAACCCGGATAGAGATACGCAGTATTTT. Translating it yields CASNPDRDTQYF.

The V call is TRBV21-1, the J call TRBJ2-7; the table's D call, TRBD1, was not checked against the DNA. TRBV21-1 constitutes a pseudogene. The CDR3 has 13 amino acids. In DNA, the CDR3 is TGTCAACAGGGCCACCACAAGACCTACGAGCAGTACTTC. Its translation: CQQGHHKTYEQYF.